This T cell receptor (beta chain) was sequenced in a study of cytomegalovirus exposure and HLA in healthy donors. Study details: A prior analysis found more than 90 million unique TCR beta sequences from approximately 190 million T cells.

As for this clone: Its antigen is as yet unknown.

Donors likely had unrecorded immune exposures despite being nominally healthy when sampled. The PCR made use of 60 Vbeta and 13 Jbeta primers. Method: immunoSEQ multiplex PCR; TCRdb's copy keeps in-frame clones and lacks some. The table records fewer than 200,000 clones, about four fifths of them present only once. Points from the study as a whole: Accurate prediction of HLA-A and HLA-B alleles (for most subjects) was reportedly achieved from TCR beta sequences.

The sequence came from a man aged 50 or older in good health and CMV-seropositive. Sequenced: PBMCs.

The CDR3 spells CASRGQGARTGELFF. The CDR3 DNA reads TGTGCCAGCAGGGGACAGGGGGCAAGGACCGGGGAGCTGTTTTTT. The chain uses TRBV27 and TRBJ2-2; 12 nucleotides align to TRBD1. V lost 6 bases, J lost 5 bases, and 4 bases stayed unmatched. CDR1 and CDR2 from the germline V gene are MNHEY and SMNVEV (reference sequence). The CDR3 is 15 amino acids.